One and the same sample provided the 29 T cell receptor beta chains below, sequenced in a study of blood T cell repertoires in COVID-19. TCRdb's table, derived via immunoSEQ multiplex PCR, lists solely in-frame clones and lacks some. In the table there are about 170,000 clones, about four fifths of which are singletons. Sequenced sample: peripheral blood. These receptors were collected from a woman at least 80 years old with acute or convalescent COVID-19.

This sequence joins TRBV7-2 and TRBJ1-4; D uncertain. V gave up 3 bases and J gave up 6 bases, with 11 bases separating them. Germline V lookup: CDR1 SGHTA, CDR2 FQGNSA. This CDR3 is 14 amino acids long. CDR3 nucleotides: TGTGCCAGCAGCTTTGAGTGGTCTGATGAAAAACTGTTTTTT. Its translation is CASSFEWSDEKLFF.

The chain joins TRBV24-1 to TRBJ2-5, with TRBD2 matching 10 bases. V trimming: 0 bases; J trimming: 5 bases; junction bases outside the gene matches: 5. Per germline, CDR1 KGHDR and CDR2 SFDVKD. This CDR3 has 16 residues. CDR3 amino acids: CATSDLASGGLETQYF. The CDR3 bases are TGTGCCACCAGTGATTTGGCTAGCGGGGGTCTGGAGACCCAGTACTTC.

This clone was seen only a few times. The rearrangement links TRBV28 to TRBJ2-7; 7 positions agree with TRBD1. The J segment lost 10 bases and the V segment lost 6 bases, leaving 15 bases of the junction unmatched. Germline V gene data show CDR1 as MDHEN and CDR2 as SYDVKM. This CDR3 comprises 14 residues. The CDR3 is CASSPPGTEIEQYF. The CDR3 DNA follows: TGTGCCAGCAGCCCTCCCGGGACAGAAATCGAACAGTACTTC.

The chain recombines TRBV5-6 with TRBJ2-5; TRBD2 might be the D (5 bases). CDR3 length equals 14 residues. Between the trimmed V and J ends, which lost 7 bases and 0 bases, there was a span of 13 bases. CDR1 and CDR2 (germline): SGHDT, YYEEEE. This chain's CDR3 is CASAGGGNQETQYF. CDR3 in DNA: TGTGCCAGCGCCGGCGGAGGAAACCAAGAGACCCAGTACTTC. The full variable domain, completed using reference TRBV5-6 and TRBJ2-5, is DAGVTQSPTHLIKTRGQQVTLRCSPKSGHDTVSWYQQALGQGPQFIFQYYEEEERQRGNFPDRFSGHQFPNYSSELNVNALLLGDSALYLCASAGGGNQETQYFGPGTRLLVL.

The gene calls are TRBV9 and TRBJ1-2; 8 bases are shared with TRBD1. The germline gives CDR1 SGDLS, CDR2 YYNGEE. The CDR3 covers 14 residues. V was clipped by 6 bases and J by 2 bases; unmatched bases: 6. CDR3 sequence (DNA): TGTGCCAGCACGCAACAGGGGGTGAACTATGGCTACACCTTC. This sequence encodes CASTQQGVNYGYTF.

The chain uses TRBV6-6 and TRBJ1-1; D is uncertain. CDR1 and CDR2 from the germline V gene are MNHNY and SVGAGI (reference sequence). V was trimmed by 4 bases and J by 4 bases, leaving 7 bases between them. The CDR3 has 12 residues. CDR3 bases: TGTGCCAGCAGTTCAGGAGGCACTGAAGCTTTCTTT. It is translated as CASSSGGTEAFF.

The rearrangement links TRBV6-5 to TRBJ1-2; TRBD1 is a possible D gene (5 bases). The V gene's germline CDR1 is MNHEY and CDR2 SVGAGI. V lost 0 bases, J lost 0 bases, and 8 bases lay in between. This CDR3 is 15 amino acids long. For the CDR3, the DNA is TGTGCCAGCAGTTACTCGGACACCGCTAACTATGGCTACACCTTC. Translated: CASSYSDTANYGYTF.

The DNA of the CDR3 is TGTGCCAGCAGCTCCGGGACAGGGGTCGGCTACACCTTC. Protein sequence: CASSSGTGVGYTF. V is TRBV7-8 and J is TRBJ1-2; 10 bases are a match to TRBD1. J gave up 8 bases and V 4 bases, and 4 bases lay outside the gene matches. The CDR3 contains 13 residues. Per germline, CDR1 SGHVS and CDR2 FQNEAQ. Variable domain in full (rest from reference TRBV7-8 and TRBJ1-2): GAGVSQSPRYKVAKRGQDVALRCDPISGHVSLFWYQQALGQGPEFLTYFQNEAQLDKSGLPSDRFFAERPEGSVSTLKIQRTQQEDSAVYLCASSSGTGVGYTFGSGTRLTVV.

The J gene is TRBJ2-2, the V gene TRBV28, with a weak D call TRBD2 (6 bases). The V end was cut by 10 bases, the J end by 1 base, with 13 bases between. This CDR3 has 14 amino acids. CDR1 and CDR2 from the germline V gene are MDHEN and SYDVKM. As DNA, the CDR3 is TGTGCCACCCCGTCGCGGGGGAACACCGGGGAGCTGTTTTTT. Its protein is CATPSRGNTGELFF.

The chain uses TRBV6-5 and TRBJ2-7; D not resolved. The CDR3 length is 14 residues. Germline lookup yields CDR1 MNHEY and CDR2 SVGAGI. Trimming pared 6 bases from V and 2 bases from J, leaving 14 bases between. The CDR3, as DNA: TGTGCCAGCAGCCCACAGACCTTTACCTACGAGCAGTACTTC. As protein: CASSPQTFTYEQYF.

This clone appeared a single time. The chain is built from TRBV4-1 and TRBJ2-7, with TRBD1 identical over 7 bases. This CDR3 contains 15 residues. Looked up from germline, CDR1 is MGHRA and CDR2 is YSYEKL. V lost 1 base and J lost 2; bases outside the gene matches: 5. CDR3 DNA: TGCGCCAGCAGCCAAGCAGGGACAGAAGCCTACGAGCAGTACTTC. It is translated as CASSQAGTEAYEQYF.

This chain connects TRBV11-2 to TRBJ2-2; D is perhaps TRBD1 (5 bases). This CDR3 contains 16 residues. CDR1 and CDR2 (germline): SGHAT, FQNNGV. The germline V and J ends were trimmed by 3 bases and 0 bases, with 11 bases remaining between them. CDR3 nucleotide sequence: TGTGCCAGCAGCTTCCGGGTACAGGCGAACACCGGGGAGCTGTTTTTT. Encoded protein: CASSFRVQANTGELFF.

This rearrangement joins TRBV7-9 to TRBJ2-5; D call uncertain. This CDR3 has 12 residues. V was pared by 5 bases and J by 2 bases, with 6 bases between. Germline CDR1 reads SEHNR; CDR2 reads FQNEAQ (reference sequence). CDR3 amino acids: CASSPLQETQYF. The CDR3 nucleotides are TGTGCCAGCAGCCCCCTTCAAGAGACCCAGTACTTC. Full variable domain (rest looked up from reference TRBV7-9 and TRBJ2-5): DTGVSQNPRHKITKRGQNVTFRCDPISEHNRLYWYRQTLGQGPEFLTYFQNEAQLEKSRLLSDRFSAERPKGSFSTLEIQRTEQGDSAMYLCASSPLQETQYFGPGTRLLVL.

The V call is TRBV9, the J call TRBJ2-1; 10 positions match TRBD2. With V trimmed by 0 bases and J by 3 bases, 9 bases remained unmatched. CDR3 length: 18 amino acids. Germline CDR1 reads SGDLS; CDR2 reads YYNGEE. The CDR3 here is CASSVVGEGLADYNEQFF. CDR3 in DNA: TGTGCCAGCAGCGTAGTAGGAGAAGGACTAGCGGACTACAATGAGCAGTTCTTC.

Here the CDR3 DNA reads TGTGCCAGTAGTTCCCTGGACAGAACTAATGAAAAACTGTTTTTT. It is translated as CASSSLDRTNEKLFF. The chain combines TRBV19 with TRBJ1-4, with D maybe TRBD1 (6 bases). Germline V lookup: CDR1 LNHDA, CDR2 SQIVND (reference sequence). V gave up 5 bases and J gave up 1 base, with 11 bases separating them. The CDR3 totals 15 residues.

The J gene is TRBJ1-1, the V gene TRBV10-1; unclear D gene. V lost 3 bases and J 7 bases, leaving 12 bases between the germline ends. This CDR3 is built from 13 residues. Germline V gives CDR1 WNHNN, CDR2 SYGVQD (reference sequence). CDR3 DNA: TGCGCCAGCAGTGAAATTCGGTCGGGTGAAGCTTTCTTT. This translates into CASSEIRSGEAFF.

The genes are TRBV5-1 and TRBJ2-3, with TRBD2 identical over 7 bases. Per germline, CDR1 SGHRS and CDR2 YFSETQ. There are 17 residues in the CDR3. Germline trimming cut 4 bases from V and 0 bases from J; bases unmatched to any gene: 11. CDR3 bases: TGCGCCAGCAGCCCGGATAGTCTAGCGGTTAGCACAGATACGCAGTATTTT. Translating gives CASSPDSLAVSTDTQYF.

CDR3 region: CASSLQEGKTSTDTQYF. CDR3 nucleotide sequence: TGTGCCAGCAGCTTACAGGAGGGGAAGACTAGCACAGATACGCAGTATTTT. V is TRBV7-9 and J is TRBJ2-3; tentative D call: TRBD2 (6 bases). V was trimmed by 2 bases and J by 0 bases, leaving 15 bases between them. There are 17 residues in the CDR3. Germline assignment: CDR1 SEHNR and CDR2 FQNEAQ (reference sequence). Supplemented by reference TRBV7-9 and TRBJ2-3, the full variable domain reads DTGVSQNPRHKITKRGQNVTFRCDPISEHNRLYWYRQTLGQGPEFLTYFQNEAQLEKSRLLSDRFSAERPKGSFSTLEIQRTEQGDSAMYLCASSLQEGKTSTDTQYFGPGTRLTVL.

The chain carries TRBV7-9 and TRBJ2-7, with TRBD1 identical over 9 bases. The CDR3 length is 12 residues. In germline, CDR1 is SEHNR, CDR2 FQNEAQ (reference sequence). V lost 5 bases and J lost 10; bases outside the gene matches: 6. CDR3 loop: CASSPGQGQQYF. The CDR3 DNA reads TGTGCCAGCAGCCCGGGACAGGGCCAACAGTACTTC.

The chain employs TRBV5-8 and TRBJ1-5; the D is unclear. The germline CDR1 and CDR2 sequences are SGHTS and YDEGEE. The CDR3 contains 13 residues. V was clipped by 3 bases and J by 5 bases, with 9 bases between them. CDR3 sequence reads: CASSSTRDQPQHF. DNA for the CDR3: TGTGCCAGCAGCTCGACTAGAGATCAGCCCCAGCATTTT. The variable domain in full, completed from reference TRBV5-8 and TRBJ1-5, reads EAGVTQSPTHLIKTRGQQATLRCSPISGHTSVYWYQQALGLGLQFLLWYDEGEERNRGNFPPRFSGRQFPNYSSELNVNALELEDSALYLCASSSTRDQPQHFGDGTRLSIL.

The J gene is TRBJ2-2, the V gene TRBV27; no reliable D call. CDR1 and CDR2 (germline): MNHEY, SMNVEV (reference sequence). The V gene lost 6 bases and the J gene lost 1 base, with 15 bases spanning the gap. This CDR3 is built from 16 residues. The CDR3 DNA is TGTGCCAGCAGGCTGGGTTGGAGTGAGAACACCGGGGAGCTGTTTTTT. It is translated as CASRLGWSENTGELFF.

Comment on this clone: This may be a read error, as it is one base from a much larger clone. The rearrangement links TRBV2 to TRBJ2-7; D gene ambiguous. Trimming shortened V by 5 bases and J by 3 bases, and 5 bases separated the two germline ends. Germline values: CDR1 SNHLY, CDR2 FYNNEI. CDR3 length equals 11 residues. CDR3 nucleotide sequence: TGTGCCAGCAGTCTTAACTACGAGCAGTACTTC. The encoded protein is CASSLNYEQYF.

The V and J genes are TRBV19 and TRBJ2-3; 10 nucleotides align to TRBD2. Germline V gene sequence: CDR1 LNHDA, CDR2 SQIVND (reference sequence). The V and J ends lost 3 bases and 1 base, in that order; junction bases with no gene match: 7. This CDR3 region has 17 residues. The CDR3 DNA sequence: TGTGCCAGTAGTATCGGGGAGAGCGGGAGGGGCACAGATACGCAGTATTTT. It translates to CASSIGESGRGTDTQYF.

This clone was seen a handful of times. The chain joins TRBV5-1 to TRBJ2-7; D is perhaps TRBD1 (6 bases). Looked up from germline, CDR1 is SGHRS and CDR2 is YFSETQ. The CDR3 covers 16 residues. Trimming removed 4 bases at V and 0 bases at J, with 17 bases between. In DNA form, the CDR3 reads TGCGCCAGCAGCCCCGACCCCCGGACAGCCTCCTACGAGCAGTACTTC. Encoded protein: CASSPDPRTASYEQYF.

This clone was counted a few times. V and J are TRBV30 and TRBJ2-3, with 9 bases lining up with TRBD2. The CDR3 loop spans 15 amino acids. Germline V gene data show CDR1 as GTSNPN and CDR2 as SVGIG (reference sequence). The trim removed 0 bases at V and 4 bases at J, leaving 5 bases unmatched. This CDR3 is CAWSVILAGADTQYF. In nucleotides, the CDR3 is TGTGCCTGGAGTGTTATACTAGCGGGCGCAGATACGCAGTATTTT.

The chain recombines TRBV28 with TRBJ2-2; weak D call: TRBD2 (7 bases). CDR1 MDHEN and CDR2 SYDVKM come from the germline V gene. The CDR3 is made up of 17 amino acids. V lost 2 bases and J lost 0, with 13 bases in between. The CDR3 loop is CASSLGGGTSNTGELFF. For the CDR3, the DNA is TGTGCCAGCAGTTTAGGGGGGGGCACATCGAACACCGGGGAGCTGTTTTTT. Complete variable domain (other parts from reference TRBV28 and TRBJ2-2): DVKVTQSSRYLVKRTGEKVFLECVQDMDHENMFWYRQDPGLGLRLIYFSYDVKMKEKGDIPEGYSVSREKKERFSLILESASTNQTSMYLCASSLGGGTSNTGELFFGEGSRLTVL.

The chain carries TRBV11-2 and TRBJ1-6, with TRBD1 matching over 7 bases. Germline assignment: CDR1 SGHAT and CDR2 FQNNGV. CDR3 length equals 14 residues. With V trimmed by 5 bases and J by 6 bases, 4 bases remained unmatched. CDR3 loop: CASSVGQINSPLHF. The CDR3 DNA follows: TGTGCCAGCAGCGTGGGACAGATTAATTCACCCCTCCACTTT. Based on the CDR3 plus reference TRBV11-2 and TRBJ1-6, the full variable domain is EAGVAQSPRYKIIEKRQSVAFWCNPISGHATLYWYQQILGQGPKLLIQFQNNGVVDDSQLPKDRFSAERLKGVDSTLKIQPAKLEDSAVYLCASSVGQINSPLHFGNGTRLTVT.

The CDR3 DNA sequence: TGTGCCAGCAGCTTCACCTACGAGCAGTACTTC. Its protein product is CASSFTYEQYF. This chain joins TRBV7-9 and TRBJ2-7; no clear D. Germline-derived CDR1 and CDR2 are SEHNR and FQNEAQ (reference sequence). The CDR3 extends over 11 amino acids. V was trimmed by 3 bases and J by 2 bases, leaving 2 bases between them.

This rearrangement joins TRBV3-1 (or the pseudogene TRBV3-2) to TRBJ2-5; a possible D gene is TRBD1 (5 bases). The CDR3 consists of 15 residues. CDR1 is LGHDT and CDR2 is YNNKEL in the germline V gene (reference sequence). The V end was cut by 1 base, the J end by 1 base, with 10 bases between. As DNA, the CDR3 is TGTGCCAGCAGCCAAGTTGGACAACCCCAAGAGACCCAGTACTTC. As protein: CASSQVGQPQETQYF.